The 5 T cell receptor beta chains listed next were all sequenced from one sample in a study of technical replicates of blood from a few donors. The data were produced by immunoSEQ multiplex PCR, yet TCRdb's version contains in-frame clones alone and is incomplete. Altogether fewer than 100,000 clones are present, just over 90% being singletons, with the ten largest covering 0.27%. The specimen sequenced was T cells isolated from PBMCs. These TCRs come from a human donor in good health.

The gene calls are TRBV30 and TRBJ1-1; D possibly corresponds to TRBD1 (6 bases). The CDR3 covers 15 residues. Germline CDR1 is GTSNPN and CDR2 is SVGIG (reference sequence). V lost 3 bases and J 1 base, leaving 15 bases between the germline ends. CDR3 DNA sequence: TGTGCCTGGAGAGCAGGGGACCTAAAGAACACTGAAGCTTTCTTT. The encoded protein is CAWRAGDLKNTEAFF.

CDR3 nucleotide sequence: TGTGCCAGCACCCAGACAGGGGACACTGAAGCTTTCTTT. Residues: CASTQTGDTEAFF. This sequence joins TRBV6-6 and TRBJ1-1, with 8 bases aligning to TRBD1. Trimming removed 7 bases from V and 3 bases from J; junction bases left unmatched: 4. CDR1 is MNHNY, CDR2 SVGAGI, per germline (reference sequence). CDR3 size: 13 residues.

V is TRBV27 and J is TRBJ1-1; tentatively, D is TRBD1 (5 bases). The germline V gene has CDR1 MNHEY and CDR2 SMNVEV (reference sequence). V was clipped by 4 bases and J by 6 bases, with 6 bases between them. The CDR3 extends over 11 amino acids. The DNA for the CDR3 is TGTGCCAGCAGTTCAGGGCCTGAAGCTTTCTTT. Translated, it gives CASSSGPEAFF.

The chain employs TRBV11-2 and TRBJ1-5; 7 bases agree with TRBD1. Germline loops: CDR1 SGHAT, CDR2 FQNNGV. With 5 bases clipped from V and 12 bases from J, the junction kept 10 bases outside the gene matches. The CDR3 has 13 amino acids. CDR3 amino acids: CASSPIRDSHQHF. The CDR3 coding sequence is TGTGCCAGCAGCCCTATTCGGGACAGTCACCAGCATTTT.

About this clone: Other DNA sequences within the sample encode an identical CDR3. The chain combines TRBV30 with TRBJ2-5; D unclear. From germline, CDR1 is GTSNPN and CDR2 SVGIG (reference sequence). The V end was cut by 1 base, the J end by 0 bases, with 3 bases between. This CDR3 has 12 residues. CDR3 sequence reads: CAWSANQETQYF. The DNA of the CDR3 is TGTGCCTGGAGTGCAAACCAAGAGACCCAGTACTTC.